This T cell receptor beta chain was retrieved from a study of T-cell memory formation after mild COVID-19. Study summary: Clusters of TCRs were largely donor specific. Study observations and caveats: CD4+ clones that contracted lay mainly in CM and EM; CD8+ ones lay in EMRA. Clones contracting day 15 to 85 were balanced CD4/CD8; later expanders leaned CD4+. A subset of responding clones appeared in pre-infection memory, suggesting cross-reactive memory joined.

This CDR3 has 14 residues. The J segment lost 4 bases and the V segment lost 4 bases, leaving 4 bases of the junction unmatched. Worth noting for this clonotype: Its specificity is not known.

TCRdb analysed the 5' RACE reads with MiXCR anew, one entry per CDR3 protein. Of roughly 70,000 distinct CDR3 sequences in the sample, 15% to 20% were seen once. The rearrangement links TRBV12-3 or TRBV12-4 to TRBJ1-2; 9 bases map to TRBD1. Input material: PBMCs or a T cell subset sorted from them (not recorded which). The sequence was collected from an adult woman who had mild COVID-19 (a few samples of this study predate the infection). Cell type and time point are not known. The CDR3 sequence is CASSSTGGSYGYTF. The CDR3 DNA is TGTGCCAGCAGTTCGACAGGGGGAAGCTATGGCTACACCTTC.